This TCR beta chain derives from a study of CXCR3-negative and CXCR3-positive naive CD8 T cells. Study-level points and caveats: TRB CDR3 hydrophobicity was greater in CXCR3-positive naive cells than in CXCR3-negative naive cells. Surface CD5 looked about the same in the naive subsets, so the authors worked out TCR strength from TRB CDR3 properties.

Worth noting for this clonotype: Antigen specificity is unknown.

CDR1 is MDHEN, CDR2 SYDVKM, per germline. CDR3 length: 14 residues. TRB cDNA libraries were made by UMI-labeled 5' RACE. With the 5' RACE reads reprocessed, TCRdb shows one record per CDR3 protein and no DNA. The sample table includes approximately 9,700 distinct CDR3 sequences. The sample was naive CXCR3- CD8+ T cells from blood. Subset indicated: CD45RO-CCR7+CD27+CD95- naive CD8+ T cells lacking CXCR3 (TNR3-). J is TRBJ2-7 and V is TRBV28; TCRdb's D call, TRBD1, is unchecked because there is no DNA. The TCR comes from a human donor in good health. Some clones in this sample may be carry-over from other donors' samples. CDR3 sequence: CASRMSSNSYQQYF.